A single sample is the source of the 8 T cell receptor beta chains below, sequenced in a study of cytomegalovirus exposure and HLA in healthy donors. Here immunoSEQ multiplex PCR was the method, and the copy in TCRdb shows in-frame clones only, minus some. The sample yields under 150,000 clones, approximately 87% seen once. The sequenced sample consisted of PBMCs. All receptors come from a man aged 18-30 years in good health and CMV-seronegative.

In this sample, this clone turned up a few times. The CDR3, as DNA: TGTGCCAGCACTCCCGAGCGGGGCAACTATGGCTACACCTTC. Its translation: CASTPERGNYGYTF. The J gene is TRBJ1-2, the V gene TRBV2; a possible D gene is TRBD1 (5 bases). Trimming cost V 7 bases and J 2 bases, with 14 bases left between them. The CDR3 extends over 14 amino acids. Germline loops: CDR1 SNHLY, CDR2 FYNNEI.

This sequence joins TRBV7-8 and TRBJ2-1, with TRBD2 matching 14 bases. CDR3 length: 16 residues. The germline gives CDR1 SGHVS, CDR2 FQNEAQ. The ends lost 2 bases at V and 5 bases at J; junction bases unmatched: 2. The CDR3 DNA is TGTGCCAGCAGCTTAACGGGACTAGCGGGGGACAATGAGCAGTTCTTC. Translating it yields CASSLTGLAGDNEQFF.

J is TRBJ2-7 and V is TRBV6-1, with D unclear. Germline V CDR1 and CDR2: MNHNS, SASEGT. V was pared by 7 bases and J by 0 bases, with 7 bases between. This CDR3 contains 12 residues. DNA of the CDR3: TGTGCCAGCACCGAGTTCTCCTACGAGCAGTACTTC. It encodes CASTEFSYEQYF.

The V and J genes are TRBV7-6 and TRBJ2-7; TRBD1 is a possible D gene (5 bases). V gave up 2 bases and J gave up 2 bases, with 19 bases separating them. CDR3 length equals 17 residues. CDR1 is SGHVS and CDR2 is FNYEAQ in the germline V gene. CDR3: CASSLSYRTTLTYEQYF. CDR3 sequence (DNA): TGTGCCAGCAGCTTATCCTACAGGACAACCCTAACCTACGAGCAGTACTTC.

The J gene is TRBJ1-1, the V gene TRBV18; tentatively, D is TRBD1 (6 bases). The germline gives CDR1 KGHSH, CDR2 LQKENI. Trimming took 2 bases from V and 4 from J, leaving 11 bases between them. CDR3 length equals 14 residues. The CDR3, as DNA: TGTGCCAGCTCACCAAGAGCCAGGGGCACTGAAGCTTTCTTT. Its translation: CASSPRARGTEAFF.

This chain links TRBV7-9 with TRBJ2-3, with 14 bases aligning to TRBD2. The CDR3 has 16 residues. The V gene's germline CDR1 is SEHNR and CDR2 FQNEAQ (reference sequence). The trim removed 3 bases at V and 4 bases at J, leaving 3 bases unmatched. CDR3 DNA sequence: TGTGCCAGCAGCTTCGGGACTAGCGGGGGTGCAGATACGCAGTATTTT. Its protein product is CASSFGTSGGADTQYF.

V gene TRBV5-4 combines with J gene TRBJ2-7; 11 bases are a match to TRBD1. This CDR3 has 15 residues. J was trimmed by 4 bases and V by 4 bases; bases with no gene match: 7. Germline-derived CDR1 and CDR2 are SGHNT and YYREEE (reference sequence). CDR3: CASSAGQGALYEQYF. For the CDR3, the DNA is TGTGCCAGCAGCGCTGGACAGGGGGCGTTGTACGAGCAGTACTTC.

This chain links TRBV5-1 with TRBJ2-5, with D possibly matching TRBD2 (6 bases). Germline V gene sequence: CDR1 SGHRS, CDR2 YFSETQ. V lost 4 bases and J lost 6, with 13 bases in between. The CDR3 length is 13 residues. CDR3 sequence reads: CASSMEGLKTQYF. The CDR3 coding sequence is TGCGCCAGCAGCATGGAGGGGCTCAAGACCCAGTACTTC.